This T cell receptor (beta chain) is from a study of CD8+CD57+ T cells in acquired aplastic anemia (dated by TCRdb to 2017 to 2018). At the level of the whole study: On average, sorted CD4+ and CD8+ cells yielded 2.5 to 3.5 ug of extracted DNA, with a range of roughly 0.19 to 27.4 ug. CD8+CD57+ expansion was defined as frequency above the mean frequency observed in healthy subjects.

Study-wide findings and limitations: Between patients and healthy controls, no significant difference in CD8+ Simpson's diversity was found (P=0.060). About 30 CD8+ CDR3 sequences were found in both patients and controls but appeared to be highly expressed in patients and within the immunodominant clones of the patients.

This clonotype was counted only a few times. Its antigen target is currently unknown. No base qualities exist here, and no much larger clone lies one base off it. The patients picked for sequencing were ones in whom flow cytometry had shown an expansion of CD8+CD57+ cells. Every patient had a diagnosis of severe acquired aplastic anemia based on International Study of Aplastic Anemia and Agranulocytosis and Camitta criteria. No therapy had been received by the patients at the time of blood sampling. In this study, sorted CD4+ and CD8+ T cells from the blood of healthy subjects and of severe aplastic anemia patients had their TCR repertoires deep-sequenced. Patients were enrolled under clinicaltrials.gov protocols 00001620, 01623167, 00001397, 00071045, 00081523 and 00961064 in the USA. Ficoll-Paque density gradient centrifugation was used to isolate peripheral blood mononuclear cells. Before DNA was extracted, CD4+ and CD8+ T cells were sorted using either FACS or magnetic beads.

Genomic DNA served as template for TCR beta VDJ combination and CDR3 sequence profiling. TCR repertoire sequencing was run on an Illumina HiSeq 2000. Turning to the authors' computational methods: Repertoires were assessed using TRBV/TRBJ rearrangement plots, CDR3 size and DJ length profiles, and Simpson's diversity index. Whichever DNA sequence was most abundant in the deep sequencing data was defined as the immunodominant clone. CDR3 amino acid sequences were screened for sharing across subjects and were compared with published repertoires and the VDJdb database. TCRdb handled the public reads itself, with Q25 trimming in fastp and clone calling in MiXCR, and kept productive beta chains. Entries that share a CDR3 protein sequence are merged under the most common genes and DNA. TCRdb's processing, not the authors', yielded these V and J calls. This sample comprises about 180,000 distinct CDR3 sequences, about half of them detected only once. In total, the top ten clones hold approximately 12% of the sample.

Relative to germline, V is missing 3 bases and J is missing 7 bases, with 6 bases of the junction outside any gene match. CDR1 and CDR2 (SGHAT, FQNNGV) derive from the germline V gene. The CDR3 holds 15 amino acids from the cysteine to the phenylalanine. Only CDR3 DNA remains: 45 bases, in frame from the first base. Sequenced sample: sorted CD4+, CD8+, or CD8+CD57+ T cells (not recorded which) from PBMCs. The sequence was obtained from a human donor with aplastic anemia. Rearrangement joined TRBV11-2 to TRBJ2-1; 10 of the junction bases match TRBD2. The nucleotide sequence is given as TGTGCCAGCAGCTTTGAGCGGGGGGGCGAAAATGAGCAGTTCTTC. The translation is CASSFERGGENEQFF.